What follows are 10 T cell receptor beta chains derived from one specimen sequenced in a study of blood T cell repertoires in COVID-19. Method: immunoSEQ multiplex PCR; TCRdb's copy keeps in-frame clones and lacks some. The sample shows about 390,000 clones, 80% to 90% of them seen only once. The material sequenced was peripheral blood. These receptors were collected from an older woman with COVID-19, enrolled during active disease.

The chain recombines TRBV2 with TRBJ1-4, with 10 positions matching TRBD1. From germline, CDR1 is SNHLY and CDR2 FYNNEI. Trimming removed 7 bases from V and 5 bases from J; junction bases left unmatched: 4. This CDR3 region has 14 residues. CDR3 in DNA: TGTGCCAGCAACCGGGACAGGGGAAATGAAAAACTGTTTTTT. It is translated as CASNRDRGNEKLFF.

The genes are TRBV24-1 and TRBJ2-3, with 9 bases matching TRBD1. Losses at the gene ends were 12 bases for V and 1 base for J; bases not matched to a gene: 4. The germline CDR1 and CDR2 sequences are KGHDR and SFDVKD. The CDR3 has 13 residues. Here the CDR3 DNA reads TGTGCCTCCTGGACAGGGGGCACAGATACGCAGTATTTT. It encodes CASWTGGTDTQYF.

This chain's CDR3 is CASSSFTGELFF. The CDR3, as DNA: TGTGCCAGCAGTTCGTTCACCGGGGAGCTGTTTTTT. The V gene is TRBV28, the J gene TRBJ2-2; no definite D call. CDR1 and CDR2 from the germline V gene are MDHEN and SYDVKM. There are 12 residues in the CDR3. V was pared by 4 bases and J by 4 bases, with 4 bases between.

A remark on this clone: The sample contains more than one DNA sequence encoding this CDR3. This sequence joins TRBV29-1 and TRBJ1-2; TRBD1 aligns across 8 bases. The V gene's germline CDR1 is SQVTM and CDR2 ANQGSEA. The CDR3 length is 12 residues. J was trimmed by 8 bases and V by 2 bases; bases with no gene match: 4. The CDR3 loop reads CSVEQGARGYTF. The DNA of the CDR3 is TGCAGCGTTGAACAGGGGGCTCGAGGCTACACCTTC.

The chain uses TRBV2 and TRBJ2-2; tentative D call: TRBD1 (6 bases). The CDR3 has 14 residues. Trimming left V 6 bases short and J 6 bases short, with 14 bases between. Germline CDR1 is SNHLY and CDR2 is FYNNEI. The CDR3 spells CASRPTGRPGELFF. In nucleotides, the CDR3 is TGTGCCAGCAGGCCTACAGGGCGACCCGGGGAGCTGTTTTTT.

Points on this clone: Other nucleotide sequences from this sample produce the same CDR3. The V call is TRBV28, the J call TRBJ1-5; maybe TRBD1 (6 bases). V was pared by 4 bases and J by 2 bases, with 9 bases between. Germline values: CDR1 MDHEN, CDR2 SYDVKM. The CDR3 runs to 14 residues. The CDR3 nucleotides read TGTGCCAGCAGTTCCACAGGGCGCAATCAGCCCCAGCATTTT. Translated: CASSSTGRNQPQHF. Based on the CDR3 plus reference TRBV28 and TRBJ1-5, the full variable domain is DVKVTQSSRYLVKRTGEKVFLECVQDMDHENMFWYRQDPGLGLRLIYFSYDVKMKEKGDIPEGYSVSREKKERFSLILESASTNQTSMYLCASSSTGRNQPQHFGDGTRLSIL.

CDR3 region: CASSNVPVWNTEAFF. The CDR3 coding sequence is TGTGCCAGCAGCAACGTTCCGGTATGGAACACTGAAGCTTTCTTT. This chain uses TRBV4-2 with TRBJ1-1; D remains unclear. This CDR3 contains 15 residues. Germline V CDR1 and CDR2: LGHNA, YNFKEQ. Trimming left V 5 bases short and J 1 base short, with 14 bases between.

The count of this clone is one. V usage is TRBV21-1 and J usage is TRBJ1-1. TRBV21-1 is a pseudogene. This CDR3 spans 16 amino acids. CDR3 nucleotide sequence: TGTGCCAGCAGCAAAGTATTCCGGTCCCCTGGCACTGAAGCTTTCTTT. The encoded protein is CASSKVFRSPGTEAFF.

J is TRBJ1-2 and V is TRBV19, with 7 bases aligning to TRBD1. Germline CDR1 is LNHDA and CDR2 is SQIVND (reference sequence). V trimming: 3 bases; J trimming: 2 bases; junction bases outside the gene matches: 3. CDR3 length: 14 residues. CDR3 nucleotides: TGTGCCAGTAGTATGAGGGGACAGAACTATGGCTACACCTTC. This translates into CASSMRGQNYGYTF. The whole variable domain, remainder taken from reference TRBV19 and TRBJ1-2, is DGGITQSPKYLFRKEGQNVTLSCEQNLNHDAMYWYRQDPGQGLRLIYYSQIVNDFQKGDIAEGYSVSREKKESFPLTVTSAQKNPTAFYLCASSMRGQNYGYTFGSGTRLTVV.

The V gene is TRBV9, the J gene TRBJ1-3; 11 bases map to TRBD1. CDR1 and CDR2 from the germline V gene are SGDLS and YYNGEE. The CDR3 runs 15 residues. The ends lost 2 bases at V and 7 bases at J; junction bases unmatched: 5. CDR3 in amino acids: CASSVGTGGLNTIYF. CDR3 DNA: TGTGCCAGCAGCGTGGGGACAGGGGGGCTGAACACCATATATTTT.